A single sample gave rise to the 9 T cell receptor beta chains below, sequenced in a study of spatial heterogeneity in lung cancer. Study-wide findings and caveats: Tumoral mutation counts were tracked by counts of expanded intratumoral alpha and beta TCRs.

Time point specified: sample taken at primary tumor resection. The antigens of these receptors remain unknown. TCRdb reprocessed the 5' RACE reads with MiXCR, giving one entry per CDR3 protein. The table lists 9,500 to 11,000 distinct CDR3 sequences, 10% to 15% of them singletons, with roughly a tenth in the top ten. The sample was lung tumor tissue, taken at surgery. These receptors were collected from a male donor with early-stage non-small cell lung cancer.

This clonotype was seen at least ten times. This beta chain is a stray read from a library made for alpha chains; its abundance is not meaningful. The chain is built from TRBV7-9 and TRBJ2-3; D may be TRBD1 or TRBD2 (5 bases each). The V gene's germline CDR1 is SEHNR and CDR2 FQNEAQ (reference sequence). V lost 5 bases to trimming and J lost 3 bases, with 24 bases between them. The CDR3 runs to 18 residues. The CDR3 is CASSQTGTKKRGTDTQYF. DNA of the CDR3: TGTGCCAGCAGCCAGACCGGGACCAAAAAAAGGGGTACAGATACGCAGTATTTT. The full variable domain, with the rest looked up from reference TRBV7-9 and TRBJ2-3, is DTGVSQNPRHKITKRGQNVTFRCDPISEHNRLYWYRQTLGQGPEFLTYFQNEAQLEKSRLLSDRFSAERPKGSFSTLEIQRTEQGDSAMYLCASSQTGTKKRGTDTQYFGPGTRLTVL.

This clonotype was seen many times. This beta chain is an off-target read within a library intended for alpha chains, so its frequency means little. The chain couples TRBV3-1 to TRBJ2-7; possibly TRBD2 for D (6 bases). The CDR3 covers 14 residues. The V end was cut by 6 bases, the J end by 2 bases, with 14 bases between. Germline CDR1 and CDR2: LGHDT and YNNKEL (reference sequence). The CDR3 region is CASSTGGIAYEQYF. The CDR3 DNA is TGTGCCAGCAGTACGGGCGGGATAGCCTACGAGCAGTACTTC.

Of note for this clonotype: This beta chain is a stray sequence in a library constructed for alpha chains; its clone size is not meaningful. CDR3 in amino acids: CASSPLQAGNTYEQYF. The CDR3 DNA is TGTGCCAGCAGCCCTCTTCAGGCAGGAAATACCTACGAGCAGTACTTC. This chain joins TRBV7-9 and TRBJ2-7; D is uncertain. The CDR3 length is 16 residues. Germline loops: CDR1 SEHNR, CDR2 FQNEAQ (reference sequence). V was pared by 5 bases and J by 2 bases, with 19 bases between.

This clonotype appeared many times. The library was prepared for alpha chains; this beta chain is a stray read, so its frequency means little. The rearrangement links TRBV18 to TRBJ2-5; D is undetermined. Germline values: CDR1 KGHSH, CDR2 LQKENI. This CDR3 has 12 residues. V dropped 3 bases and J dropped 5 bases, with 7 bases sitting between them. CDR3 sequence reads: CASSPDEETQYF. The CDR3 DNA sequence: TGTGCCAGCTCACCGGACGAGGAGACCCAGTACTTC. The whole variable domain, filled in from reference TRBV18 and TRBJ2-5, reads NAGVMQNPRHLVRRRGQEARLRCSPMKGHSHVYWYRQLPEEGLKFMVYLQKENIIDESGMPKERFSAEFPKEGPSILRIQQVVRGDSAAYFCASSPDEETQYFGPGTRLLVL.

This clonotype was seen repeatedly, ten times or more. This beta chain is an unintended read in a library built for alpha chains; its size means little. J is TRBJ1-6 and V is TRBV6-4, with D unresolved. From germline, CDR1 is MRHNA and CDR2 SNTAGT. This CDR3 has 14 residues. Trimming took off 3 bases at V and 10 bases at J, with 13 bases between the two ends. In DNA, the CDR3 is TGTGCCAGCAGTGAGCAGGCAGAAGGATCACCCCTCCACTTT. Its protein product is CASSEQAEGSPLHF.

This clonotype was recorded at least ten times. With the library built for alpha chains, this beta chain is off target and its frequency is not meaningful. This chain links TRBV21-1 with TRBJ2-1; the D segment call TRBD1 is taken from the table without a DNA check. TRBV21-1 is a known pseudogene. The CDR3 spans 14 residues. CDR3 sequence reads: CASSKAPCTGEQFF. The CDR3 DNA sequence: TGTGCCAGCAGCAAAGCCCCCTGTACTGGTGAGCAGTTCTTC.

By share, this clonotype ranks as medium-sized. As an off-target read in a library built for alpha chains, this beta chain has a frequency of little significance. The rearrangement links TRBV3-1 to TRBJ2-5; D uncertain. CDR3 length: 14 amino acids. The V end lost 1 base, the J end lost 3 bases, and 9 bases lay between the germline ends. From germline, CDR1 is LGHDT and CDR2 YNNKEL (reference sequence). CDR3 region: CASSQASIEETQYF. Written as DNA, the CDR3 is TGTGCCAGCAGCCAAGCTAGTATCGAAGAGACCCAGTACTTC.

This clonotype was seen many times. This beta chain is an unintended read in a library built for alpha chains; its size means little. CDR3 amino acids: CASSSPSSGLSGNTIYF. The CDR3 region has the DNA TGTGCCAGCAGTTCTCCTTCCAGCGGACTCTCTGGAAACACCATATATTTT. The chain links TRBV27 to TRBJ1-3; no definite D call. V was trimmed by 4 bases and J by 0 bases, leaving 16 bases between them. Germline loops: CDR1 MNHEY, CDR2 SMNVEV (reference sequence). This CDR3 contains 17 residues.

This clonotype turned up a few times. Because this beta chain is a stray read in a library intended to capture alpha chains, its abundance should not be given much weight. The CDR3 reads CSASKSGSNQPQHF. The CDR3 DNA follows: TGCAGTGCTAGCAAATCAGGGAGCAATCAGCCCCAGCATTTT. J is TRBJ1-5 and V is TRBV20-1; maybe TRBD1 (5 bases). V was pared by 3 bases and J by 1 base, with 10 bases between. CDR1 and CDR2 (germline): DFQATT, SNEGSKA (reference sequence). This CDR3 comprises 14 residues.